This is a list of T cell receptor beta chains from one sample in a study of T-cell reconstitution after alpha-beta-depleted transplantation in children. TCRdb used MiXCR to reprocess the PCR reads, holding one entry per CDR3 protein. The repertoire holds approximately 240,000 distinct CDR3 sequences, with 8% to 10% as singletons. The sequences come from PBMCs from the stem cell graft donor, collected from the stem cell graft. The receptor source for this set is a human donor who donated a stem cell graft to a child with acute lymphoblastic leukemia. Both conserved end residues are part of each CDR3. Each record gives: D gene, J gene, V gene, clone size, CDR3 DNA, CDR3 protein. A D gene is named only where the DNA matches it firmly. Size tells how often a clone was seen (once, few, many) or the class of an expanded clone, and some rows leave it out.

>TRBD1|TRBJ2-5|TRBV27|many
TGTGCCAGCAGTTTGGGACAGGTAGAGACCCAGTACTTC
CASSLGQVETQYF
>-|TRBJ1-2|TRBV7-9|-
TGTGCCAGCAGCTGGTCGCAGGGCGCCTATGGCTACACCTTC
CASSWSQGAYGYTF
>TRBD1|TRBJ1-4|TRBV7-2|-
TGTGCCAGCAGCTTAGCGGTGGCGACAGGGAATGAAAAACTGTTTTTT
CASSLAVATGNEKLFF
>TRBD1|TRBJ2-2|TRBV10-1|many
TGCGCCAGCAGGACAGGGGATGACACCGGGGAGCTGTTTTTT
CASRTGDDTGELFF
>-|TRBJ1-3|TRBV6-1|once
TGTGCCAGCATGCCCGGATACTCTGGAAACACCATATATTTT
CASMPGYSGNTIYF
>-|TRBJ1-3|TRBV7-2|-
TGTGCCAGCAGGGGGACGACTGGAAACACCATATATTTT
CASRGTTGNTIYF
>-|TRBJ1-5|TRBV2|many
TGTGCCAGCAGTGAATTAGGACAGCCCAACCAGCCCCAGCATTTT
CASSELGQPNQPQHF
>-|TRBJ1-4|TRBV14|-
TGTGCCAGCAGCCGGCGAGGCGGCGGTGCAACTAATGAAAAACTGTTTTTT
CASSRRGGGATNEKLFF
>TRBD2|TRBJ2-1|TRBV4-3|-
TGCGCCAGCAGCCATTTGGCGGGGGGGCCCGTAGAGCAGTTCTTC
CASSHLAGGPVEQFF
>-|TRBJ2-5|TRBV7-6|-
TGTGCCAGCAGCTCACCACAGGGTCGGATCGAAGAGACCCAGTACTTC
CASSSPQGRIEETQYF
>-|TRBJ1-6|TRBV2|many
TGTGCCAGCAGTGCCCAATTCGGGGGCAGTTCACCCCTCCACTTT
CASSAQFGGSSPLHF
>-|TRBJ1-6|TRBV6-1|few
TGTGCCACCGCCCTTCCAGGGGTAGGCTCACCCCTCCACTTT
CATALPGVGSPLHF
>-|TRBJ2-5|TRBV7-9|-
TGTGCCAGCAGCCTATGGACAAAAACTCAAGAGACCCAGTACTTC
CASSLWTKTQETQYF
>-|TRBJ2-3|TRBV5-1|few
TGCGCCAGTCTACGAACGGGCCCCCTAGATGGGGATACGCAGTATTTT
CASLRTGPLDGDTQYF
>-|TRBJ2-7|TRBV2|-
TGTGCCAGCAGTGAGACCCCGGGCCTAGATTCCTACGAGCAGTACTTC
CASSETPGLDSYEQYF
>-|TRBJ1-1|TRBV27|-
TGTGCCAGCAGTTTTTATCAGAACACTGAAGCTTTCTTT
CASSFYQNTEAFF
>-|TRBJ2-1|TRBV29-1|few
TGCAGCGTTGAAAGGGGAAGAGGGGGGTGGAATGAGCAGTTCTTC
CSVERGRGGWNEQFF